This T cell receptor beta chain was identified in a study of vaccination and CD4 T cells after COVID-19. With the Oncomine TCR Beta short-read assay, DNA from cultured CD4+ T cells was sequenced. Each CDR3 protein is one row after TCRdb ran MiXCR on the PCR reads. The table lists some 25,000 distinct CDR3 sequences, approximately 40% of them singletons. This clonotype showed up just a few times. Its specificity is not known. The V end was cut by 4 bases, the J end by 3 bases, with 12 bases between. Per germline, CDR1 MNHNS and CDR2 SASEGT. The CDR3 is 14 amino acids. Treatment in this sample: approximately 9-day PBMC culture with coronavirus spike peptide pools or control peptides (ViraFEST assay).

This sequence originates from a human donor who had recovered from COVID-19. The sample taken for sequencing was CD4+ T cells from blood, cultured in vitro. V is TRBV6-1 and J is TRBJ1-1; no reliable D call. CDR3 sequence (DNA): TGTGCCAGCAGTGGCCACGGACGGGACACTGAAGCTTTCTTT. It encodes CASSGHGRDTEAFF.